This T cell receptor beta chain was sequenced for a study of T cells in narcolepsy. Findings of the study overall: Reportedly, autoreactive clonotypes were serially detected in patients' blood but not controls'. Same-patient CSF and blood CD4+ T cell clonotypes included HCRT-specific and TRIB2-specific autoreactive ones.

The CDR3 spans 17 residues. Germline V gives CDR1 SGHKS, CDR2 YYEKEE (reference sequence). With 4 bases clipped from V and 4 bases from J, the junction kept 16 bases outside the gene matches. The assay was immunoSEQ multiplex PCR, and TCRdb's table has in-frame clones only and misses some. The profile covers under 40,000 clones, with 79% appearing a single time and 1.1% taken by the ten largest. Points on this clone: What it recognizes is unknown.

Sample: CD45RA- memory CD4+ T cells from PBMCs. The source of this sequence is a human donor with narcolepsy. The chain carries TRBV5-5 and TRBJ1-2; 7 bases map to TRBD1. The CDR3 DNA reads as TGTGCCAGCAGCCCACGGACAGGCCTAGCCTCATTCTATGGCTACACCTTC. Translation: CASSPRTGLASFYGYTF.